This entry is about one TCR beta chain. No cognate antigen has been identified for it. No clone much larger than this one lies a single base away; base qualities are absent. This record comes from a study of cytomegalovirus exposure and HLA in healthy donors (dated by TCRdb to 2015 to 2018). Study-level background: According to an earlier analysis of 550 to 700 of the donors, about 179 million T cells yielded 120 million or so unique TCR beta sequences and less than 300 Gb of sequence data. Every repertoire in the discovery cohort had been generated on one and the same sequencing platform. A later analysis re-examined previously published TCR beta repertoires from around 670 donors and added high-resolution HLA genotyping to investigate patterns of TCR occurrence. Besides the first cohort of hundreds of subjects, a separate validation cohort made up of 120 different subjects was used. Among 398 genotyped donors of the cohort, an average of roughly 240,000 unique TCR beta nucleotide sequences were sequenced per donor, about a sixth of them non-productive. Genome-wide SNP genotypes for about 60% of the roughly 700 donors were used in a later genetic analysis, which treated that subset as a discovery cohort. Rather than drawing on any new phenotypic data, the later analysis identified candidate immune exposures from TCR beta sequences and the way those sequences occurred across donors. A handful of DR-DQ haplotypes were handled as single units for association and clustering because linkage in the cohort was strong. The genetic ancestry cluster associated with self-reported Caucasian donors included 70% to 85% of the roughly 400 genotyped donors. HLA typing covered class I and class II loci at four-digit resolution. An earlier analysis of 587 of the donors used high-throughput TCR beta sequencing to judge whether each TCR beta V gene segment behaved as functional or pseudogenic. The study was designed to test whether signatures of past pathogen exposure could be identified by cataloging public T cell receptors. The study profiled the T cell repertoires of hundreds of subjects by immunosequencing and related them to cytomegalovirus serostatus. Typing coverage varied by locus: about 629-630 donors for A, B, C, DRB1 and DQB1; approximately 500 for DQA1; about 600 for DPA1; about 450 for DPB1. Donor age, sex, ethnicity and CMV serostatus were compiled alongside the repertoire data. To predict cytomegalovirus infection status, the study brought together high-throughput TCR immunosequencing, statistical association of individual TCRs with disease status, and machine learning. Around 300 gigabases of sequencing data and approximately 85 million unique TCR sequences were included in an early release covering roughly 600 HLA-typed donors. Paper-wide results and their limitations: According to a later analysis, parvovirus B19, influenza, CMV and Epstein-Barr virus appeared linked to several top co-occurrence clusters. Immune exposure information for the cohort was limited to CMV serostatus. A group of highly shared sequence variants was considered likely to be a technical artifact of the sequencing pipeline. The 87-base-pair reads could not distinguish some IMGT-functional V segments, including TRBV6-2 and TRBV6-3, so those segments were excluded. According to a later genetic analysis, donors in an Asian-associated ancestry cluster had fewer N-insertions in productive TCRs than the roughly 700-donor mean. When HLA alleles, especially DR and DQ, strongly co-occurred, TCR associations were difficult to assign to individual alleles. The authors suggested that the approach could potentially be generalized to other disease states and immunological phenotypes. Because counts were too low, about 18 rarely observed V segments, including chromosome 9 orphons, were excluded from the earlier analysis of 587 of the donors. Linkage disequilibrium might explain the correlated functional status among segregating V segments, but an unknown experimental factor could not be ruled out. Across donors, most TCR sequences were observed very rarely, whereas some public TCRs were present in many individuals. In a later analysis, HLA-associated TCR beta chains showed more clonal expansion and lower generation probabilities than non-associated chains that were equally common. HLA typing was unavailable for some donors at each locus, so association tests used only the typed subset. Broadly in line with IMGT annotations, most TCR beta V segments showed up in productive rearrangements about 90% or about 30% of the time in an earlier analysis of 587 of the donors. The classifier was reported to diagnose cytomegalovirus status with high specificity and sensitivity in both the original cohort and the validation cohort. According to a later analysis, most CMV-associated TCR beta chains appeared to be HLA-restricted, and the HLA associations seemed to be driven largely by CMV exposure. A later genetic analysis associated a missense DCLRE1C variant with V-gene and J-gene trimming of TCR beta chains, and an independent cohort replicated the association. In a later analysis, the rate of TCR association differed among HLA loci, with DRB1 alleles having the most associated TCRs and HLA-C alleles having the fewest. A further reported finding was that TCR beta sequences accurately predicted the HLA-A and HLA-B alleles for most subjects in the first cohort. In vitro tests confirmed that a few of the cytomegalovirus-associated TCR beta chains recognize cytomegalovirus antigens. The study gave a list of under 200 TCR beta chains associated with cytomegalovirus. Only TCR beta chains were sequenced in this cohort, and the absence of alpha or paired-chain data limited detectable features. At a false discovery rate of 0.05, a later analysis linked about 16,000 TCR beta sequences to specific HLA alleles. The presence/absence analyses assumed that sequencing depth was roughly uniform across donors, and that assumption may not be true.

The CDR3, cysteine through phenylalanine, is 14 amino acids long. The sequence is cut down to CDR3 DNA, 42 bases in frame from base 1. Here V drops 5 bases and J drops 5 bases, and the junction holds 8 bases not matched to any gene. The germline V gene supplies CDR1 MNHNS and CDR2 SASEGT. In total, about 650 healthy bone marrow donors made up the cohort. All cohort members were sampled while nominally healthy, although unrecorded immune exposures were likely present. The donor was CMV seropositive and belonged to the group of around 300 seropositive cohort members. Every donor gave a peripheral blood sample, and the peripheral blood mononuclear cells from that sample were used for TCR beta sequencing. The Qiagen DNeasy Blood Extraction Kit was used to extract genomic DNA from the blood cell samples. Library prep was done by the immunoSEQ multiplex PCR assay. For the multiplex PCR, a mixture combining 60 forward primers for TCR Vbeta segments and 13 reverse primers for TCR Jbeta segments was used. A multiplex PCR assay on genomic DNA amplified the CDR3 region of rearranged TCR beta genes. Amplified TCR beta libraries were sequenced as 87-base-pair reads on the Illumina HiSeq System. Per the original workflow: Across the 500 to 700 repertoires, a later analysis counted 60 million to 90 million unique TCR beta chains, approximately 10 million of which were shared by at least two donors. Raw reads were error-corrected and collapsed into unique sequences with a nearest-neighbor algorithm that merged closely related sequences to remove PCR and sequencing errors. V, D and J gene segments were assigned by aligning CDR3 sequences to IMGT reference sequences. For a sequence to be retained, a match of at least six nucleotides was required to both a V gene segment and a J gene segment. A rearrangement counted as productive if the CDR3 had no stop codons and remained in frame with V and J, and every other rearrangement counted as non-productive. CDR3 was defined by IMGT convention, running from the second conserved V-encoded cysteine to the conserved J-encoded phenylalanine. The earlier analysis of 587 of the donors excluded sequences that lacked an unambiguous match to a single V gene segment. An earlier analysis of several hundred of the donors called V segments functional above 56.7% productive rearrangements and segregating when the between-donor standard deviation exceeded 5%. A statistical classification framework was developed to diagnose cytomegalovirus status using the catalog of TCR beta chain sequences. A later analysis assigned V and J genes by comparing TCR nucleotide sequences with IMGT/GENE-DB human TR gene sequences. A later analysis assigned CDR3 sequences and most-parsimonious VDJ recombination scenarios with the TCRdist pipeline. In a later analysis, every TCR beta chain was defined by the combination of its CDR3 amino acid sequence and its V-gene family, and reads without a unique V-gene family were dropped. A later analysis removed 550 to 650 highly shared, low-generation-probability nucleotide sequences to deal with suspected cross-contamination and a sequencing artifact. A later analysis calculated a clonal expansion index for each public chain from normalized within-repertoire ranks of inferred template counts. A later analysis computed generation probabilities with a VDJ recombination model fitted to out-of-frame rearrangements, and checked the results against IGoR. In a later analysis, TCR-TCR, TCR-HLA and TCR-CMV co-occurrence was scored with hypergeometric tests, and a repertoire-size bias correction was applied to TCR pairs. In a later analysis, false discovery rates were estimated by permuting HLA or CMV assignments 20 times. In a later analysis, co-occurring TCRs were grouped using DBSCAN, with TCRdist sequence similarity added in when clustering inside HLA-allele-positive subsets. Co-occurrence clustering excluded repertoires with fewer than 30,000 or more than 120,000 public chains, plus five with anomalous nucleotide sharing. TCRdb took this table from immuneACCESS and kept in-frame rearrangements with V and J called. Such tables lack part of the clones; where checked against another copy, unresolved V genes explain under half of the gap, and the rest is unexplained. From that table come the V and J calls and clone size; the DNA was used to work out D and trimming. This sample comprises about 130,000 clones, less than 80% of them detected only once. 6.5% of the sample comes from the top ten.

The rearrangement combines TRBV6-1 with TRBJ1-1; 7 of the junction bases match TRBD1. This receptor was obtained from a man in his forties or fifties in good health and CMV-seropositive. The sample taken for sequencing was PBMCs. In nucleotides, the sequence is TGTGCCAGCAGTTCTGACAGGGTGGGGACTGAAGCTTTCTTT. It translates to CASSSDRVGTEAFF.